This T cell receptor (beta chain) was recovered during a study of blood T cell repertoires in COVID-19. Study background: The study drew acute and convalescent COVID-19 samples from the United States, Italy and Spain. Sources were T cells, B-cell-depleted T cells, or PBMCs; the material itself was cDNA or gDNA.

This clone was counted between two and nine times. Authors' data handling: Scientists estimated how many nucleated cells there were by amplifying reference gene primers. Only in-frame clones appear in the TCRdb table, and some are missing; sequencing was by immunoSEQ multiplex PCR. That table supplies the V and J calls and clone size; D and trimming were determined from the DNA. The sample shows about 59,000 clones, approximately 83% of them seen only once. In germline, CDR1 is MNHEY, CDR2 SMNVEV (reference sequence). The V end lost 7 bases, the J end lost 2 bases, and 24 bases lay between the germline ends. The length of the CDR3 is 17 residues.

Sequencing was done on a sample of peripheral blood. This clonotype was sampled from a woman older than 75 with acute or convalescent COVID-19. This chain connects TRBV27 to TRBJ2-7; D is possibly TRBD1 (5 bases). The CDR3 spells CASTLRGTPAFTYEQYF. In DNA form, the CDR3 reads TGTGCCAGCACCCTTAGGGGTACGCCGGCCTTTACCTACGAGCAGTACTTC.